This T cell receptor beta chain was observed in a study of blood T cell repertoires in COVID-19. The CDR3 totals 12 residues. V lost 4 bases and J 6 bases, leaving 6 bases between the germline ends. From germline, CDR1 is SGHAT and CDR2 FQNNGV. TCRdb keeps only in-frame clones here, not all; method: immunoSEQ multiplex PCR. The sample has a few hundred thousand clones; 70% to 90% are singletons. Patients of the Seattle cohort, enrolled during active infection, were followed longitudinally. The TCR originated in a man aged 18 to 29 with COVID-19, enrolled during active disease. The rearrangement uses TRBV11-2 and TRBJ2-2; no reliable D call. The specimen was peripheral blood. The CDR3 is CASSSRAGELFF. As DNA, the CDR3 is TGTGCCAGCAGCTCCCGGGCCGGGGAGCTGTTTTTT.